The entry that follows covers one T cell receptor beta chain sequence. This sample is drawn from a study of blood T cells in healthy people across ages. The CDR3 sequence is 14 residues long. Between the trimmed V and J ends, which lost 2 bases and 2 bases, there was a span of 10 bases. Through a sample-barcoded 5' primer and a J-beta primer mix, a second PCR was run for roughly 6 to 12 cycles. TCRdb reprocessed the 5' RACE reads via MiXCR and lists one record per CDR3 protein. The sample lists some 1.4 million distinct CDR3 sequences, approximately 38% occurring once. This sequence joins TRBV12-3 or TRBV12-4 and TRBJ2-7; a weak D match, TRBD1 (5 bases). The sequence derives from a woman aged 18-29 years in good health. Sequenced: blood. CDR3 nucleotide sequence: TGTGCCAGCAGTTTATTTGGACAAACCTACGAGCAGTACTTC. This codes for CASSLFGQTYEQYF.